The rows below give T cell receptor beta chains drawn from one sample of a study of control samples from healthy donors and cancer patients. The method was immunoSEQ multiplex PCR; TCRdb's version includes in-frame clones alone and lacks a portion of them. The sample carries approximately 60,000 clones, approximately 85% recorded once. The sample comprised blood. These receptors originate from a man aged 40-55 years in good health. CDR3s include the opening cysteine and the closing phenylalanine or tryptophan. Each record gives: D gene, V gene, J gene, clone size, CDR3 DNA, CDR3 protein. The D gene is left open where the match is weak. The size field is filled for only some rows; it gives once, few, many or a size class.

>-|TRBV5-4|TRBJ2-3|-
TGTGCCAGCAGCCCATTAGGAGGGCGGCGCACAGATACGCAGTATTTT
CASSPLGGRRTDTQYF
>TRBD1|TRBV6-5|TRBJ1-2|-
TGTGCCAGCAGTACCCCAAGGACAGGGTCGTATGGCTACACCTTC
CASSTPRTGSYGYTF
>-|TRBV6-2/TRBV6-3|TRBJ1-1|-
TGTGCCAGCAGTTACTCCGGCAGGTACATGAACACTGAAGCTTTCTTT
CASSYSGRYMNTEAFF
>TRBD1|TRBV6-6|TRBJ1-1|-
TGTGCCAGCAGTAGGGGGACAGCCTCGAACACTGAAGCTTTCTTT
CASSRGTASNTEAFF
>-|TRBV12-3/TRBV12-4|TRBJ2-3|-
TGTGCCAGCAGGACTATTTTAGATACGCAGTATTTT
CASRTILDTQYF
>-|TRBV5-8|TRBJ2-5|-
TGTGCCAGCAGCTGGGGGGAGACTGGGATTCGAGAGACCCAGTACTTC
CASSWGETGIRETQYF
>TRBD1|TRBV10-3|TRBJ2-1|-
TGTGCCATCAGTGAGTTCGGGACAGGGGGAATGAATGAGCAGTTCTTC
CAISEFGTGGMNEQFF
>TRBD2|TRBV20-1|TRBJ2-1|-
TGCAGTGCTAGTAGCGGGAGGGCCGCCTACAATGAGCAGTTCTTC
CSASSGRAAYNEQFF
>TRBD1|TRBV6-6|TRBJ2-1|-
TGTGCCTCCACCCCCGGACAGGGGCACAATGAGCAGTTCTTC
CASTPGQGHNEQFF
>-|TRBV6-5|TRBJ1-1|-
TGTGCCAGCAGATTTAGGGCTAAGGGTGCGGGTGCTTTCTTT
CASRFRAKGAGAFF
>-|TRBV7-9|TRBJ1-1|-
TGTGCCAGCAGCTTCGAACATCTGAACACTGAAGCTTTCTTT
CASSFEHLNTEAFF
>-|TRBV6-1|TRBJ1-2|-
TGTGCCAGCAGTGAGGGAGACTATGGCTACACCTTC
CASSEGDYGYTF
>TRBD1|TRBV6-5|TRBJ2-7|few
TGTGCCAGCAGTTACAGGGGGCAGGGCCTCTACGAGCAGTACTTC
CASSYRGQGLYEQYF
>TRBD1|TRBV2|TRBJ1-1|-
TGTGCCAGCAGGATACAGGGGGCGAACACTGAAGCTTTCTTT
CASRIQGANTEAFF
>-|TRBV19|TRBJ1-6|-
TGTGCCAGTAGGGAGGGTGGCCGCTCCTATAATTCACCCCTCCACTTT
CASREGGRSYNSPLHF
>-|TRBV5-1|TRBJ2-3|-
TGCGCCAGCATCGCCCAGGGGGATACGCAGTATTTT
CASIAQGDTQYF
>-|TRBV5-1|TRBJ1-1|-
TGCGCCAGCAGCCGGGTGGAGGGGAGAAACACTGAAGCTTTCTTT
CASSRVEGRNTEAFF